Shown below are 18 T cell receptor beta chains from a single sample sequenced in a study of response to subunit inactivated influenza vaccine (dated by TCRdb to about 2018). The library was prepared using RT-PCR. Sequenced on an Illumina HiSeq 2500. TCRdb trimmed the raw reads at Q25, called clones with MiXCR and kept productive beta chains. Entries are consolidated by CDR3 protein sequence, retaining the most common genes and DNA. In this sample the table shows 400,000 to 550,000 distinct CDR3 sequences, approximately 24% of which occur a single time. The ten largest clones capture 1.9% of the sample. Source: CD4+ T cells sorted from PBMCs, taken less than 6 days after vaccination. Source of these receptors: a man aged 50-60 years who received an inactivated influenza vaccine. Donor details come from another sample of the same person, matched by shared clones.

As DNA, the CDR3 is TGCGCCAGCAGCTTCCTAGCGGGGGTGGATGGAGAGACCCAGTACTTC. Translating gives CASSFLAGVDGETQYF. This chain links TRBV5-1 with TRBJ2-5; 10 bases map to TRBD2. V shed 2 bases, J shed 4 bases, and the junction held 8 bases outside the gene matches. The CDR3 contains 16 residues. Per the germline V gene, CDR1 is SGHRS and CDR2 is YFSETQ. Full variable domain (outside the CDR3, taken from reference TRBV5-1 and TRBJ2-5): KAGVTQTPRYLIKTRGQQVTLSCSPISGHRSVSWYQQTPGQGLQFLFEYFSETQRNKGNFPGRFSGRQFSNSRSEMNVSTLELGDSALYLCASSFLAGVDGETQYFGPGTRLLVL.

V and J are TRBV20-1 and TRBJ2-7, with TRBD2 identical over 9 bases. This CDR3 region has 14 residues. Trimming cost V 3 bases and J 2 bases; bases outside gene matches: 5. Germline CDR1 DFQATT, CDR2 SNEGSKA (reference sequence). The CDR3 is CSASDGGGAYEQYF. In nucleotides, the CDR3 is TGCAGTGCTAGTGACGGCGGGGGGGCCTACGAGCAGTACTTC.

This clonotype was detected only a few times. The CDR3 nucleotides are TGTGCCAGCAGCTTAGGGGGACAGGGGAGTTCCTATGGCTACACCTTC. Residues: CASSLGGQGSSYGYTF. The J gene is TRBJ1-2, the V gene TRBV7-2; TRBD1 matches at 10 bases. The ends lost 1 base at V and 4 bases at J; junction bases unmatched: 6. There are 16 residues in the CDR3. CDR1 SGHTA and CDR2 FQGNSA come from the germline V gene.

This clonotype has just a few counts. The CDR3 loop is CASSHLGAEQYF. The DNA for the CDR3 is TGTGCCAGCAGCCATCTGGGGGCCGAGCAGTACTTC. This sequence joins TRBV3-1 and TRBJ2-7, with D possibly matching TRBD1 (6 bases). CDR1 and CDR2 (germline): LGHDT, YNNKEL (reference sequence). V dropped 3 bases and J dropped 6 bases, with 9 bases sitting between them. CDR3 size: 12 residues.

V is TRBV29-1 and J is TRBJ2-6, with no clear D. V lost 4 bases and J 0 bases, leaving 7 bases between the germline ends. The CDR3 has 14 residues. CDR1 SQVTM and CDR2 ANQGSEA come from the germline V gene. The CDR3 nucleotides are TGCAGCGTTGCGTCGAGCTCTGGGGCCAACGTCCTGACTTTC. Residues: CSVASSSGANVLTF. Complete variable domain (other parts from reference TRBV29-1 and TRBJ2-6): SAVISQKPSRDICQRGTSLTIQCQVDSQVTMMFWYRQQPGQSLTLIATANQGSEATYESGFVIDKFPISRPNLTFSTLTVSNMSPEDSSIYLCSVASSSGANVLTFGAGSRLTVL.

V is TRBV7-9 and J is TRBJ1-5, with no clear D. CDR1 is SEHNR and CDR2 is FQNEAQ in the germline V gene (reference sequence). The CDR3 consists of 14 residues. Between the trimmed V and J ends, which lost 4 bases and 0 bases, there was a span of 7 bases. In DNA, the CDR3 is TGTGCCAGCAGCTCCGGAGATAGCAATCAGCCCCAGCATTTT. This encodes CASSSGDSNQPQHF.

This clonotype was counted only a few times. The chain is built from TRBV7-2 and TRBJ2-1, with D possibly being TRBD2 (6 bases). The CDR3 is 12 residues long. The V gene lost 5 bases and the J gene lost 9 bases, with 11 bases spanning the gap. Germline assignment: CDR1 SGHTA and CDR2 FQGNSA. The chain's CDR3 is CASSLYGGEQFF. CDR3 sequence (DNA): TGTGCCAGCAGCCTATACGGGGGTGAGCAGTTCTTC. Full variable domain (outside the CDR3, taken from reference TRBV7-2 and TRBJ2-1): GAGVSQSPSNKVTEKGKDVELRCDPISGHTALYWYRQSLGQGLEFLIYFQGNSAPDKSGLPSDRFSAERTGGSVSTLTIQRTQQEDSAVYLCASSLYGGEQFFGPGTRLTVL.

This chain joins TRBV28 and TRBJ2-7; D is ambiguous. CDR3 length: 12 amino acids. CDR1 MDHEN and CDR2 SYDVKM come from the germline V gene. V was cut by 7 bases and J by 0 bases, with 7 bases left in between. CDR3 region: CASTASSYEQYF. CDR3 bases: TGTGCCAGCACCGCGTCCTCCTACGAGCAGTACTTC.

This clonotype was counted between two and nine times. The CDR3 loop reads CATSEEGLHSYNEQFF. CDR3 DNA: TGTGCCACCAGTGAGGAGGGGCTCCACTCCTACAATGAGCAGTTCTTC. The gene calls are TRBV24-1 and TRBJ2-1; TRBD2 might be the D (6 bases). The ends were cut back, 4 bases at V and 0 bases at J, with 12 bases in the middle. The V gene's germline CDR1 is KGHDR and CDR2 SFDVKD. This CDR3 spans 16 amino acids.

The rearrangement uses TRBV5-8 and TRBJ2-1; 10 bases are shared with TRBD2. The CDR3 consists of 15 residues. Trimming at V came to 2 bases and at J to 1 base, leaving 0 bases not matched to a gene. In germline, CDR1 is SGHTS, CDR2 YDEGEE. In nucleotides, the CDR3 is TGTGCCAGCAGCTTTAGCGGGAGGTCCTACAATGAGCAGTTCTTC. As protein: CASSFSGRSYNEQFF.

This chain uses TRBV29-1 with TRBJ2-2; D unresolved. This CDR3 is 13 amino acids long. The V end was cut by 6 bases, the J end by 3 bases, with 11 bases between. Germline V gene sequence: CDR1 SQVTM, CDR2 ANQGSEA. CDR3 in amino acids: CSVGQVHTGELFF. DNA for the CDR3: TGCAGCGTCGGGCAGGTCCACACCGGGGAGCTGTTTTTT.

The chain's CDR3 is CASKTDYEQYF. CDR3 DNA: TGTGCCAGCAAAACGGATTACGAGCAGTACTTC. J is TRBJ2-7 and V is TRBV7-2; D is undetermined. Germline CDR1 reads SGHTA; CDR2 reads FQGNSA. This CDR3 spans 11 amino acids. Trimming shortened V by 7 bases and J by 4 bases, and 8 bases separated the two germline ends. The complete variable domain, with remaining parts taken from reference TRBV7-2 and TRBJ2-7, reads GAGVSQSPSNKVTEKGKDVELRCDPISGHTALYWYRQSLGQGLEFLIYFQGNSAPDKSGLPSDRFSAERTGGSVSTLTIQRTQQEDSAVYLCASKTDYEQYFGPGTRLTVT.

This clonotype was counted a few times. The rearrangement uses TRBV29-1 and TRBJ1-2; no clear D. V was pared by 4 bases and J by 8 bases, with 17 bases between. CDR3 length equals 13 residues. CDR1 SQVTM and CDR2 ANQGSEA come from the germline V gene. CDR3 sequence reads: CSVVPPEGSGYTF. In DNA, the CDR3 is TGCAGCGTTGTGCCCCCCGAGGGAAGCGGCTACACCTTC.

The V and J genes are TRBV4-3 and TRBJ1-1; the D is unclear. V lost 1 base and J 0 bases, leaving 9 bases between the germline ends. CDR1 LGHNA and CDR2 YSLEER come from the germline V gene. CDR3 length: 15 amino acids. In DNA form, the CDR3 reads TGCGCCAGCAGCCAAGCTCCCTTTATGAACACTGAAGCTTTCTTT. As protein: CASSQAPFMNTEAFF.

V usage is TRBV9 and J usage is TRBJ2-1; 12 bases are shared with TRBD2. The CDR3 sequence is 17 residues long. Germline V gene sequence: CDR1 SGDLS, CDR2 YYNGEE. Losses at the gene ends were 2 bases for V and 5 bases for J; bases not matched to a gene: 8. Here the CDR3 reads CASSVSLAGGGDNEQFF. The DNA of the CDR3 is TGTGCCAGCAGCGTCTCACTAGCGGGAGGTGGGGACAATGAGCAGTTCTTC.

This clonotype has a count of ten or more. The V and J genes are TRBV20-1 and TRBJ2-7; TRBD2 matches 16 bases. The CDR3 is 18 residues long. V shed 3 bases, J shed 0 bases, and the junction held 8 bases outside the gene matches. From germline, CDR1 is DFQATT and CDR2 SNEGSKA (reference sequence). CDR3 DNA: TGCAGTGCTAGCGGGGGACTAGCGGGAGGGGGAAACTCCTACGAGCAGTACTTC. It specifies CSASGGLAGGGNSYEQYF.

The chain uses TRBV7-8 and TRBJ2-7, with 8 bases identical to TRBD1. Germline V gene data show CDR1 as SGHVS and CDR2 as FQNEAQ. CDR3 size: 14 residues. Trimming at V came to 2 bases and at J to 4 bases, leaving 4 bases not matched to a gene. The CDR3 is CASSLRDRWYEQYF. The CDR3, as DNA: TGTGCCAGCAGCTTAAGGGACAGGTGGTACGAGCAGTACTTC.

This clonotype showed up just a few times. V usage is TRBV5-1 and J usage is TRBJ2-5; D could derive from TRBD1 or TRBD2 (5 bases each). This CDR3 region has 14 residues. V was shortened by 0 bases and J by 4 bases, with 10 bases between the two germline ends. CDR1 is SGHRS and CDR2 is YFSETQ in the germline V gene. The CDR3 spells CASSLDSGTETQYF. The CDR3 DNA reads TGCGCCAGCAGCTTGGACAGTGGGACAGAGACCCAGTACTTC.